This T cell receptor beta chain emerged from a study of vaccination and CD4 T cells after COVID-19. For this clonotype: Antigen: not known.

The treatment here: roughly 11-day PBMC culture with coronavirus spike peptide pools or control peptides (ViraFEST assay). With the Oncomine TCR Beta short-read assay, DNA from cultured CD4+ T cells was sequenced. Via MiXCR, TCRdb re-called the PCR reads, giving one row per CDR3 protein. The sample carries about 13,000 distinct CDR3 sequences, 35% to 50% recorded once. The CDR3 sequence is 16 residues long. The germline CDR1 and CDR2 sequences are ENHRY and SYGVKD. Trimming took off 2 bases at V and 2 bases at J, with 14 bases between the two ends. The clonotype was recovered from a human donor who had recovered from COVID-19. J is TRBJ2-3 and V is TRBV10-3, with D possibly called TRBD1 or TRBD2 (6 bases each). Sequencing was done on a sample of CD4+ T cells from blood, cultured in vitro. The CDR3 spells CAISERLGGFTDTQYF. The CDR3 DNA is TGTGCCATCAGTGAGCGGCTGGGGGGCTTCACAGATACGCAGTATTTT.